In its sample, the clone carrying this T cell receptor beta chain was seen many times. The antigen is undetermined. The sample originates from a study of early T cells in non-severe SARS-CoV-2 infection. Whole-study findings and limits: VDJdb-based matching was biased toward anti-spike CD8 responses and missed private and CD4 specificities.

Each CDR3 protein is one row after TCRdb ran MiXCR on the 5' RACE reads. The sample records some 40,000 distinct CDR3 sequences, 5.5% to 7.5% being singletons. Germline values: CDR1 MNHEY, CDR2 SMNVEV (reference sequence). V trimming: 6 bases; J trimming: 2 bases; junction bases outside the gene matches: 8. The CDR3 is 15 residues long. Sequencing used whole blood, obtained at baseline. The receptor's source is an adult who was a healthcare worker with PCR-confirmed SARS-CoV-2 infection or an uninfected control (not recorded which). The chain combines TRBV27 with TRBJ2-7; 9 nucleotides match TRBD1. The CDR3 reads CASSPIRTGAYEQYF. CDR3 DNA: TGTGCCAGCAGCCCGATCCGGACAGGGGCCTACGAGCAGTACTTC.